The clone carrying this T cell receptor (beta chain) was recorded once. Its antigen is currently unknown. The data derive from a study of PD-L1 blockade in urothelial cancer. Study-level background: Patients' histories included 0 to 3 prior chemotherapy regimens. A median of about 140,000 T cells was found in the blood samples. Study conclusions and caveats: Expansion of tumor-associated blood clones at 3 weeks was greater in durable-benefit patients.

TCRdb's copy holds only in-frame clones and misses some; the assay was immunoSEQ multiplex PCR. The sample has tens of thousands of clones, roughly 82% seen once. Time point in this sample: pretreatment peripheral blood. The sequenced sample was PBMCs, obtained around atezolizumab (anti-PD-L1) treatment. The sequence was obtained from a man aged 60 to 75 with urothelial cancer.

In DNA form, the CDR3 reads TGTGCCAGCGACGTCGACAGTAAGGCCGAGCAGTACTTC. Residues: CASDVDSKAEQYF. The V call is TRBV6-1, the J call TRBJ2-7; TRBD1 might be the D (5 bases). Trimming took off 8 bases at V and 6 bases at J, with 17 bases between the two ends. This CDR3 is 13 amino acids long. The germline V gene encodes CDR1 MNHNS and CDR2 SASEGT.